The T cell receptor (beta chain) under discussion was sequenced for a study of OX40 agonist ivuxolimab in advanced cancers. Study-level background: Ivuxolimab was delivered to patients intravenously every 2 weeks at doses spanning 0.01 to 10 mg/kg. General study findings and limits: Low normalized T-cell clonal expansion also characterized some of the nonresponders. The CD4+ and CD8+ T cells in the blood had expanded clonally by week 6 at 0.1 to 3.0 mg/kg.

A word on this clone: Its specificity is not known.

Sequenced by immunoSEQ multiplex PCR; TCRdb stores in-frame clones only, minus some. Of tens of thousands of clones listed, around 80% were seen once; the top ten hold roughly 5.4%. CDR1 MNHNY and CDR2 SVGAGI come from the germline V gene (reference sequence). CDR3 length equals 14 residues. The V end lost 4 bases, the J end lost 6 bases, and 10 bases lay between the germline ends. The chain couples TRBV6-6 to TRBJ1-6; D gene uncertain. The receptor comes from an adult with an advanced solid tumor such as melanoma, head and neck, liver or kidney cancer. The sequenced sample was CD4+ or CD8+ T cells sorted from blood, obtained in a trial of the OX40 agonist ivuxolimab. The CDR3 protein is CASSFAEINSPLHF. CDR3 sequence (DNA): TGTGCCAGCAGTTTTGCGGAGATTAATTCACCCCTCCACTTT.